The rows below give T cell receptor beta chains drawn from one sample of a study of early T cells in non-severe SARS-CoV-2 infection. TCRdb reprocessed the 5' RACE reads via MiXCR and lists one record per CDR3 protein. This table holds tens of thousands of distinct CDR3 sequences, 5% to 6% found once. This specimen consisted of whole blood, obtained at baseline. The receptor source for this set is an adult who was a healthcare worker with PCR-confirmed SARS-CoV-2 infection or an uninfected control (not recorded which). The CDR3 runs from the conserved cysteine through the conserved F or W. The D gene is left open where the match is weak. A row's size may be missing; if present it is once, few, many or a size class.

clone_size: few; j_call: TRBJ2-3; d_call: TRBD2; v_call: TRBV24-1; cdr3_aa: CATSDLKRGSTDTQYF; cdr3_nt: TGTGCCACCAGTGATTTGAAGCGGGGCAGCACAGATACGCAGTATTTT
clone_size: many; j_call: TRBJ2-1; d_call: -; v_call: TRBV6-2/TRBV6-3; cdr3_aa: CASSYLIANEQFF; cdr3_nt: TGTGCCAGCAGCTACCTAATAGCCAATGAGCAGTTCTTC
clone_size: many; j_call: TRBJ1-3; d_call: -; v_call: TRBV5-6; cdr3_aa: CASSLDRAGNTIYF; cdr3_nt: TGTGCCAGCAGCTTGGACAGGGCTGGAAACACCATATATTTT
clone_size: many; j_call: TRBJ1-1; d_call: -; v_call: TRBV27; cdr3_aa: CASSFSRGGGRVGTEAFF; cdr3_nt: TGTGCCAGCAGTTTCTCGAGGGGCGGGGGGCGCGTAGGAACTGAAGCTTTCTTT
clone_size: many; j_call: TRBJ2-4; d_call: TRBD2; v_call: TRBV6-6; cdr3_aa: CASSYGEGKNIQYF; cdr3_nt: TGTGCCAGCAGTTACGGGGAGGGCAAAAACATTCAGTACTTC
clone_size: many; j_call: TRBJ1-2; d_call: -; v_call: TRBV27; cdr3_aa: CASSFKGGYGYTF; cdr3_nt: TGTGCCAGCAGTTTTAAGGGGGGCTATGGCTACACCTTC
clone_size: many; j_call: TRBJ2-7; d_call: TRBD1; v_call: TRBV28; cdr3_aa: CASSSPRQGASYEQYF; cdr3_nt: TGTGCCAGCAGTTCCCCCCGGCAGGGGGCCTCCTACGAGCAGTACTTC
clone_size: many; j_call: TRBJ1-5; d_call: -; v_call: TRBV21-1; cdr3_aa: CASSKEGDRYSNQPQHF; cdr3_nt: TGTGCCAGCAGCAAAGAGGGTGACAGGTATAGCAATCAGCCCCAGCATTTT
clone_size: -; j_call: TRBJ1-1; d_call: TRBD1; v_call: TRBV4-3; cdr3_aa: CASSRDRGLAGTEAFF; cdr3_nt: TGCGCCAGCAGCCGAGACAGGGGGTTAGCGGGCACTGAAGCTTTCTTT
clone_size: many; j_call: TRBJ2-3; d_call: -; v_call: TRBV7-9; cdr3_aa: CASSPPDGGQVDTQYF; cdr3_nt: TGTGCCAGCAGCCCTCCAGATGGGGGGCAGGTAGATACGCAGTATTTT
clone_size: -; j_call: TRBJ2-2; d_call: -; v_call: TRBV6-6; cdr3_aa: CASSYSTTQIRTGELFF; cdr3_nt: TGTGCCAGCAGTTACTCGACTACCCAAATCCGGACCGGGGAGCTGTTTTTT
clone_size: many; j_call: TRBJ2-2; d_call: TRBD2; v_call: TRBV29-1; cdr3_aa: CSVGTSGKGGTGELFF; cdr3_nt: TGCAGCGTTGGGACTAGCGGGAAAGGCGGCACCGGGGAGCTGTTTTTT
clone_size: many; j_call: TRBJ2-3; d_call: TRBD2; v_call: TRBV5-1; cdr3_aa: CASSPGTSGPDTQYF; cdr3_nt: TGCGCCAGCAGTCCCGGGACTAGCGGGCCAGATACGCAGTATTTT
clone_size: -; j_call: TRBJ2-1; d_call: -; v_call: TRBV2; cdr3_aa: CASSAETNNEQFF; cdr3_nt: TGTGCCAGCAGTGCCGAGACTAACAATGAGCAGTTCTTC
clone_size: many; j_call: TRBJ2-1; d_call: TRBD2; v_call: TRBV5-1; cdr3_aa: CASSPSGRGFNEQFF; cdr3_nt: TGCGCCAGCAGTCCGAGCGGGAGGGGATTCAATGAGCAGTTCTTC
clone_size: many; j_call: TRBJ1-5; d_call: TRBD1; v_call: TRBV28; cdr3_aa: CASSRRDRLNQPQHF; cdr3_nt: TGTGCCAGCAGTCGCCGGGACAGACTCAATCAGCCCCAGCATTTT
clone_size: few; j_call: TRBJ2-3; d_call: TRBD2; v_call: TRBV18; cdr3_aa: CASSPSQGGLRTSGNTQYF; cdr3_nt: TGTGCCAGCTCACCCTCCCAGGGAGGGTTGAGGACTAGCGGGAATACGCAGTATTTT
clone_size: many; j_call: TRBJ1-5; d_call: -; v_call: TRBV28; cdr3_aa: CASTQTDLRRKQPQHF; cdr3_nt: TGTGCCAGCACCCAGACCGACCTTCGAAGGAAACAGCCCCAGCATTTT
clone_size: few; j_call: TRBJ2-2; d_call: -; v_call: TRBV28; cdr3_aa: CASSSSDSTGELFF; cdr3_nt: TGTGCCAGCAGTTCCTCTGACAGCACCGGGGAGCTGTTTTTT
clone_size: -; j_call: TRBJ1-5; d_call: -; v_call: TRBV4-1; cdr3_aa: CASSPWGGQPQHF; cdr3_nt: TGCGCCAGCAGCCCGTGGGGGGGTCAGCCCCAGCATTTT
clone_size: -; j_call: TRBJ1-1; d_call: TRBD1; v_call: TRBV7-2; cdr3_aa: CASSLVVTGHEAFF; cdr3_nt: TGTGCCAGCAGCTTAGTTGTGACAGGGCATGAAGCTTTCTTT
clone_size: many; j_call: TRBJ2-7; d_call: TRBD2; v_call: TRBV11-2; cdr3_aa: CASSLGLAVTYEQYF; cdr3_nt: TGTGCCAGCAGCTTGGGACTAGCGGTTACCTACGAGCAGTACTTC
clone_size: many; j_call: TRBJ1-5; d_call: -; v_call: TRBV12-3/TRBV12-4; cdr3_aa: CASSRSGTGLRYQPQHF; cdr3_nt: TGTGCCAGCAGTCGATCCGGGACGGGACTCCGATATCAGCCCCAGCATTTT
clone_size: many; j_call: TRBJ2-3; d_call: TRBD2; v_call: TRBV4-2; cdr3_aa: CASSQEPGLAVPDTQYF; cdr3_nt: TGTGCCAGCAGCCAAGAACCGGGACTAGCGGTCCCAGATACGCAGTATTTT
clone_size: hyperexpanded; j_call: TRBJ1-2; d_call: -; v_call: TRBV6-5; cdr3_aa: CASSSGIDNYGYTF; cdr3_nt: TGTGCCAGCAGCTCGGGGATAGATAACTATGGCTACACCTTC